The T cell receptor beta chain described here comes from a study of cytomegalovirus exposure and HLA in healthy donors. The wider study: Early released data comprised about 90 million unique TCRs from HLA-typed donors.

The CDR3 runs 16 residues. Trimming cost V 1 base and J 4 bases, with 15 bases left between them. CDR1 SGHRS and CDR2 YFSETQ come from the germline V gene. Findings of the study overall: A later analysis found that most CMV-associated TCR beta chains appeared HLA-restricted. Reports indicate that TCR beta sequences accurately predicted the HLA-A and HLA-B alleles of most subjects. Presence/absence results assume similar sequencing depth per donor, which may not hold.

This clone was found a few times. Antigen specificity is unknown. The PCR had 60 Vbeta and 13 Jbeta primers. Produced via immunoSEQ multiplex PCR; TCRdb's table is partial and in-frame only. This table has around 100,000 clones, 60% to 85% appearing once. Sequences were obtained from PBMCs. The J gene is TRBJ1-3, the V gene TRBV5-1; D is unclear. The sequence derives from a man aged 50 to 59 in good health and CMV-seropositive. The CDR3 nucleotides read TGCGCCAGCAGCTTGTATCGGGGAGGATCAGGAAACACCATATATTTT. Translated: CASSLYRGGSGNTIYF. The variable domain in full, completed from reference TRBV5-1 and TRBJ1-3, reads KAGVTQTPRYLIKTRGQQVTLSCSPISGHRSVSWYQQTPGQGLQFLFEYFSETQRNKGNFPGRFSGRQFSNSRSEMNVSTLELGDSALYLCASSLYRGGSGNTIYFGEGSWLTVV.